This T cell receptor beta chain was identified during a study of T cells in Graves' hyperthyroidism and ophthalmopathy. Using RNA transcripts as the source, TCR beta CDR3 regions were amplified. HTBI primers were the set used in a first-round RT-PCR of the TCR CDR3. MiXCR was run by TCRdb on the multiplex PCR reads, yielding one entry per CDR3 protein. The sample shows about 840,000 distinct CDR3 sequences, approximately 40% of them seen only once. J gave up 4 bases and V 4 bases, and 18 bases lay outside the gene matches. This CDR3 region has 18 residues. The germline CDR1 and CDR2 sequences are SEHNR and FQNEAQ (reference sequence). Patients with uncontrolled infections, other autoimmune diseases, pregnancy or lactation were excluded.

The specimen sequenced was blood. The sequence derives from a man aged 18 to 29 with Graves' hyperthyroidism. The gene calls are TRBV7-9 and TRBJ1-2; 7 nucleotides match TRBD1. This chain's CDR3 is CASSSKGQPTQGSYGYTF. The CDR3 DNA sequence: TGTGCCAGCAGCTCGAAGGGACAGCCCACTCAGGGTTCCTATGGCTACACCTTC.